This is a list of T cell receptor beta chains from one sample in a study of neurological immune-mediated disorders. TCRdb used MiXCR to reprocess the 5' RACE reads, holding one entry per CDR3 protein. The sample lists 87,000 or so distinct CDR3 sequences, roughly 3.5% occurring once. Material: PBMCs. Receptors originate from a woman between 18 and 29 years old with multiple sclerosis. Each CDR3 is given with its conserved first and last residue. Each record gives: J gene, clone size, V gene, D gene, CDR3 protein, CDR3 DNA. A D gene is named only where the DNA matches it firmly. Rows may omit the clone size; those that give it use once, few, many or a size class.

j_gene: TRBJ2-1; abundance: many; v_gene: TRBV20-1; d_gene: NA; CDR3aa: CSARRQYNEQFF; CDR3nt: TGCAGTGCACGACGACAATACAATGAGCAGTTCTTC
j_gene: TRBJ2-5; abundance: many; v_gene: TRBV7-9; d_gene: TRBD1; CDR3aa: CASSRQGTPQETQYF; CDR3nt: TGTGCCAGCAGCCGACAGGGGACCCCCCAAGAGACCCAGTACTTC
j_gene: TRBJ2-1; abundance: many; v_gene: TRBV5-5; d_gene: NA; CDR3aa: CASSLEGGLYNEQFF; CDR3nt: TGTGCCAGCAGCTTGGAGGGGGGGCTCTACAATGAGCAGTTCTTC
j_gene: TRBJ1-2; abundance: many; v_gene: TRBV20-1; d_gene: NA; CDR3aa: CSARQDWDYGYTF; CDR3nt: TGCAGTGCTAGACAGGACTGGGACTATGGCTACACCTTC
j_gene: TRBJ2-5; abundance: many; v_gene: TRBV5-6; d_gene: NA; CDR3aa: CASSLAASLMHETQYF; CDR3nt: TGTGCCAGCAGCTTGGCCGCTAGTCTGATGCACGAGACCCAGTACTTC
j_gene: TRBJ1-2; abundance: many; v_gene: TRBV11-2; d_gene: NA; CDR3aa: CASSSPPLSLDGYTF; CDR3nt: TGTGCCAGCAGTTCCCCCCCCCTCAGCTTGGATGGCTACACCTTC
j_gene: TRBJ1-5; abundance: NA; v_gene: TRBV6-2/TRBV6-3; d_gene: NA; CDR3aa: CASSPRWGGGQPQHF; CDR3nt: TGTGCCAGCAGTCCCCGCTGGGGGGGAGGACAGCCCCAGCATTTT
j_gene: TRBJ2-3; abundance: many; v_gene: TRBV7-8; d_gene: NA; CDR3aa: CASSRGGGADTQYF; CDR3nt: TGTGCCAGCAGCCGGGGAGGAGGGGCAGATACGCAGTATTTT
j_gene: TRBJ2-7; abundance: many; v_gene: TRBV12-1; d_gene: NA; CDR3aa: CASSLNRYLAGAGYEQYF; CDR3nt: TGTGCCAGCAGCCTGAACCGATATCTAGCGGGGGCTGGGTACGAGCAGTACTTC
j_gene: TRBJ2-1; abundance: many; v_gene: TRBV12-3/TRBV12-4; d_gene: NA; CDR3aa: CASSFSNEQFF; CDR3nt: TGTGCCAGCAGTTTTAGTAATGAGCAGTTCTTC
j_gene: TRBJ2-1; abundance: few; v_gene: TRBV5-1; d_gene: NA; CDR3aa: CASSLGLLGDEQFF; CDR3nt: TGCGCCAGCAGCTTGGGGCTACTTGGGGATGAGCAGTTCTTC
j_gene: TRBJ1-6; abundance: many; v_gene: TRBV10-2; d_gene: NA; CDR3aa: CASSSVGPNSPLHF; CDR3nt: TGCGCCAGCAGTTCGGTCGGGCCTAATTCACCCCTCCACTTT
j_gene: TRBJ1-4; abundance: many; v_gene: TRBV4-1; d_gene: TRBD1; CDR3aa: CASRLPGQGPSNEKLFF; CDR3nt: TGCGCCAGCAGGCTACCGGGACAGGGCCCATCTAATGAAAAACTGTTTTTT
j_gene: TRBJ1-3; abundance: many; v_gene: TRBV12-3/TRBV12-4; d_gene: TRBD1; CDR3aa: CASRGGTGVGNTIYF; CDR3nt: TGTGCCAGCAGGGGGGGGACAGGGGTTGGAAACACCATATATTTT
j_gene: TRBJ1-2; abundance: many; v_gene: TRBV25-1; d_gene: NA; CDR3aa: CASKYAGAWGYTF; CDR3nt: TGTGCCAGCAAGTATGCGGGGGCGTGGGGCTACACCTTC
j_gene: TRBJ1-3; abundance: many; v_gene: TRBV7-6; d_gene: NA; CDR3aa: CASSLGGGGSGNTIYF; CDR3nt: TGTGCCAGCAGCTTAGGCGGAGGGGGCTCTGGAAACACCATATATTTT
j_gene: TRBJ1-2; abundance: many; v_gene: TRBV7-8; d_gene: TRBD1; CDR3aa: CASSPVLWTGAHYGYTF; CDR3nt: TGTGCCAGCAGCCCAGTGTTATGGACAGGGGCACACTATGGCTACACCTTC
j_gene: TRBJ2-1; abundance: many; v_gene: TRBV29-1; d_gene: NA; CDR3aa: CSVGRTGDEQFF; CDR3nt: TGCAGCGTTGGACGGACGGGCGATGAGCAGTTCTTC
j_gene: TRBJ1-2; abundance: many; v_gene: TRBV6-5; d_gene: TRBD1; CDR3aa: CASSYRGTGHQYGYTF; CDR3nt: TGTGCCAGCAGTTACCGGGGGACAGGTCATCAGTATGGCTACACCTTC
j_gene: TRBJ2-7; abundance: many; v_gene: TRBV19; d_gene: TRBD1; CDR3aa: CASTRTGQEYEQYF; CDR3nt: TGTGCCAGTACCCGAACGGGACAGGAGTACGAGCAGTACTTC
j_gene: TRBJ2-3; abundance: many; v_gene: TRBV6-6; d_gene: NA; CDR3aa: CASSYSAGNTQYF; CDR3nt: TGTGCCAGCAGTTACTCGGCGGGAAATACGCAGTATTTT
j_gene: TRBJ2-1; abundance: many; v_gene: TRBV12-3/TRBV12-4; d_gene: NA; CDR3aa: CASSLTRDEQFF; CDR3nt: TGTGCCAGCAGTTTAACGAGGGATGAGCAGTTCTTC
j_gene: TRBJ2-5; abundance: many; v_gene: TRBV5-1; d_gene: NA; CDR3aa: CASSRQGGSETQYF; CDR3nt: TGCGCCAGCAGCAGGCAGGGGGGTTCGGAGACCCAGTACTTC
j_gene: TRBJ2-2; abundance: many; v_gene: TRBV7-9; d_gene: NA; CDR3aa: CASSLPQKGGELFF; CDR3nt: TGTGCCAGCAGCTTACCCCAAAAGGGCGGGGAGCTGTTTTTT
j_gene: TRBJ2-1; abundance: many; v_gene: TRBV6-5; d_gene: NA; CDR3aa: CASSQSRNIWIF; CDR3nt: TGTGCCAGCAGTCAATCGCGAAATATCTGGATCTTC
j_gene: TRBJ2-3; abundance: many; v_gene: TRBV5-1; d_gene: TRBD2; CDR3aa: CASSSGLAGARDTQYF; CDR3nt: TGCGCCAGCAGCTCCGGACTAGCGGGAGCCCGAGATACGCAGTATTTT
j_gene: TRBJ2-7; abundance: many; v_gene: TRBV28; d_gene: TRBD2; CDR3aa: CASSISSGGSYEQYF; CDR3nt: TGTGCCAGCAGCATCTCTAGCGGAGGCTCCTACGAGCAGTACTTC
j_gene: TRBJ2-2; abundance: many; v_gene: TRBV12-3/TRBV12-4; d_gene: NA; CDR3aa: CASSPPGDITNTGELFF; CDR3nt: TGTGCCAGCAGTCCGCCGGGAGACATAACGAACACCGGGGAGCTGTTTTTT
j_gene: TRBJ2-7; abundance: many; v_gene: TRBV29-1; d_gene: NA; CDR3aa: CSVEGHTGTPYEQYF; CDR3nt: TGCAGCGTTGAGGGCCACACAGGGACCCCCTACGAGCAGTACTTC
j_gene: TRBJ2-6; abundance: many; v_gene: TRBV6-5; d_gene: NA; CDR3aa: CASGSGHLSSGANVLTF; CDR3nt: TGTGCCAGCGGGTCGGGACACTTAAGCTCTGGGGCCAACGTCCTGACTTTC
j_gene: TRBJ2-1; abundance: many; v_gene: TRBV5-6; d_gene: TRBD1; CDR3aa: CASSLAETGWANEQFF; CDR3nt: TGTGCCAGCAGCTTGGCCGAGACAGGGTGGGCTAATGAGCAGTTCTTC
j_gene: TRBJ2-7; abundance: many; v_gene: TRBV4-3; d_gene: NA; CDR3aa: CASSQERSYEQYF; CDR3nt: TGCGCCAGCAGCCAAGAGCGTTCCTACGAGCAGTACTTC
j_gene: TRBJ1-1; abundance: many; v_gene: TRBV20-1; d_gene: TRBD1; CDR3aa: CSARENRDRGFEAFF; CDR3nt: TGCAGTGCTAGAGAGAATCGGGACAGGGGGTTTGAAGCTTTCTTT
j_gene: TRBJ2-3; abundance: NA; v_gene: TRBV6-5; d_gene: TRBD2; CDR3aa: CASSYSVGEGTSTDTQYF; CDR3nt: TGTGCCAGCAGTTACTCGGTCGGGGAGGGAACAAGCACAGATACGCAGTATTTT
j_gene: TRBJ2-1; abundance: many; v_gene: TRBV29-1; d_gene: NA; CDR3aa: CSVEVNDYEQFF; CDR3nt: TGCAGCGTTGAAGTGAACGACTATGAGCAGTTCTTC
j_gene: TRBJ2-1; abundance: many; v_gene: TRBV20-1; d_gene: NA; CDR3aa: CSARSVYEQFF; CDR3nt: TGCAGTGCTAGGTCCGTTTATGAGCAGTTCTTC
j_gene: TRBJ2-3; abundance: many; v_gene: TRBV28; d_gene: NA; CDR3aa: CASRPVGVGTQTDTQYF; CDR3nt: TGTGCCAGCAGACCCGTCGGCGTCGGGACCCAAACAGATACGCAGTATTTT
j_gene: TRBJ1-2; abundance: many; v_gene: TRBV5-1; d_gene: NA; CDR3aa: CASSEDTFPSNGYTF; CDR3nt: TGCGCCAGCAGCGAAGACACCTTCCCCTCTAATGGCTACACCTTC
j_gene: TRBJ1-2; abundance: few; v_gene: TRBV6-5; d_gene: NA; CDR3aa: CASSYGGSSYGYTF; CDR3nt: TGTGCCAGCAGTTACGGCGGGTCTAGCTATGGCTACACCTTC
j_gene: TRBJ2-1; abundance: many; v_gene: TRBV7-9; d_gene: TRBD2; CDR3aa: CASSLATAGGLDEQFF; CDR3nt: TGTGCCAGCAGCTTAGCTACAGCGGGAGGTTTGGATGAGCAGTTCTTC
j_gene: TRBJ2-1; abundance: many; v_gene: TRBV20-1; d_gene: TRBD2; CDR3aa: CSAQASGGHEQFF; CDR3nt: TGCAGTGCTCAGGCTAGCGGGGGCCATGAGCAGTTCTTC
j_gene: TRBJ1-1; abundance: many; v_gene: TRBV5-1; d_gene: TRBD1; CDR3aa: CASSLTTGGQNTEAFF; CDR3nt: TGCGCCAGCAGCTTAACCACAGGGGGACAGAACACTGAAGCTTTCTTT
j_gene: TRBJ2-2; abundance: many; v_gene: TRBV4-1; d_gene: NA; CDR3aa: CASSQPRYSEDSKEGKPGELFF; CDR3nt: TGCGCCAGCAGCCAACCCAGATATAGTGAGGACTCCAAAGAGGGGAAGCCCGGGGAGCTGTTTTTT
j_gene: TRBJ2-3; abundance: many; v_gene: TRBV6-5; d_gene: TRBD1; CDR3aa: CASSWGQSTDTQYF; CDR3nt: TGTGCCAGCAGCTGGGGACAGTCCACAGATACGCAGTATTTT